This T cell receptor beta chain was recovered during a study of kidney transplant recipient with SARS-CoV-2 infection. This clonotype was counted only a few times. CDR1 and CDR2 (germline): MNHNS, SASEGT. The CDR3 is made up of 15 amino acids. The V end was cut by 1 base, the J end by 0 bases, with 8 bases between. TCRdb reprocessed the reads via MiXCR and lists one record per CDR3 protein. The sample consists of about 240,000 distinct CDR3 sequences, around 28% of them appearing once. The starting material was a blood sample, obtained at baseline and around day 110 from a kidney transplant recipient. This chain joins TRBV6-1 and TRBJ2-3; a weak D match, TRBD1 (5 bases). The sequence derives from a young adult male patient who had COVID-19 and was a kidney transplant recipient. Some T cells may have come from the graft donor. CDR3 residues: CASSEGGSSTDTQYF. DNA for the CDR3: TGTGCCAGCAGTGAAGGGGGCAGTAGCACAGATACGCAGTATTTT.